A selection of T cell receptor beta chains follows, all from one sample in a study of cytomegalovirus exposure and HLA in healthy donors. TCRdb keeps only in-frame clones here, not all; method: immunoSEQ multiplex PCR. Here the sample spans around 190,000 clones, around three quarters being singletons. Sequencing was carried out using PBMCs. The source is a woman between 25 and 40 years old in good health and CMV-seropositive. CDR3s include the opening cysteine and the closing phenylalanine or tryptophan. Fields, in order: D gene, J gene, V gene, clone size, CDR3 DNA, CDR3 protein. D genes are given only for firm matches. Only part of the rows carry a size: once, few, many, or a class if the clone is expanded.

>TRBD1|TRBJ1-4|TRBV6-1|once
TGTGCCAGCAGTGCCTACAGGGGGCACACTAATGAAAAACTGTTTTTT
CASSAYRGHTNEKLFF
>TRBD2|TRBJ2-1|TRBV30|NA
TGTGCCTGGAGAAGAAGCGGGAGTGGCGATGAGCAGTTCTTC
CAWRRSGSGDEQFF
>TRBD1|TRBJ2-7|TRBV5-4|NA
TGTGCCAGCAGCTTGGGACAGGGATCCTACGAGCAGTACTTC
CASSLGQGSYEQYF
>NA|TRBJ1-4|TRBV6-6|once
TGTGCCAGCAGTCCCGGAGGCATAGAAAAACTGTTTTTT
CASSPGGIEKLFF
>NA|TRBJ2-5|TRBV2|once
TGTGCCAGCAGTGAAGATGAATTGAGGGAGACCCAGTACTTC
CASSEDELRETQYF
>TRBD1|TRBJ2-5|TRBV5-4|NA
TGTGCCAGCAGCCGGGACAGGGGGCAGGAGACCCAGTACTTC
CASSRDRGQETQYF
>NA|TRBJ1-2|TRBV28|NA
TGTGCCAGCAGTTTATTTGCCAGGTCCCGTAACTATGGCTACACCTTC
CASSLFARSRNYGYTF
>NA|TRBJ2-7|TRBV6-5|once
TGTGCCAGCAGCAAGCTAAACGAGCAGTACTTC
CASSKLNEQYF
>TRBD2|TRBJ2-1|TRBV5-1|NA
TGCGCCAGCAGCTGGACTAGCGGGTCTAGGAATGAGCAGTTCTTC
CASSWTSGSRNEQFF
>TRBD2|TRBJ2-3|TRBV19|NA
TGTGCCAGTAGCCTACTTCTAGCGGGGGGAGCAGATACGCAGTATTTT
CASSLLLAGGADTQYF
>NA|TRBJ1-2|TRBV5-1|few
TGCGCCAGCAGCCCAGGGGCAGGGGTCGACTATGGCTACACCTTC
CASSPGAGVDYGYTF
>TRBD2|TRBJ2-3|TRBV2|NA
TGTGCCAGCAGTGATCCTAGCGGGGGGAGCACAGATACGCAGTATTTT
CASSDPSGGSTDTQYF
>TRBD1|TRBJ2-7|TRBV30|few
TGTGCCTGGAGTGGCTCCAGGGGGTCGTCCTACGAGCAGTACTTC
CAWSGSRGSSYEQYF
>TRBD1|TRBJ1-5|TRBV25-1|NA
TGTGCCAGCAGTGGTCTGACAGGGGAAGATCAGCCCCAGCATTTT
CASSGLTGEDQPQHF
>TRBD2|TRBJ2-1|TRBV11-3|NA
TGTGCCAGCAGCTTTGTAACTAGCGGGAGGGGTGAGCAGTTCTTC
CASSFVTSGRGEQFF
>NA|TRBJ2-1|TRBV7-3|NA
TGTGCCAGCAGCCCCCTGGGGGGGGGCCTCAATGAGCAGTTCTTC
CASSPLGGGLNEQFF
>NA|TRBJ2-3|TRBV5-1|NA
TGCGCCAGCAGCTTGGGTGGGGGGACGACAGATACGCAGTATTTT
CASSLGGGTTDTQYF
>NA|TRBJ2-5|TRBV28|NA
TGTGCCAGCAGCCTTAGCGAGAAAGAGACCCAGTACTTC
CASSLSEKETQYF
>NA|TRBJ2-1|TRBV1|NA
TGCACCAGCAGCCAATCCGATTTCCCGACCGCTAGCGGGGCCTCCTACAATGAGCAGTTCTTC
CTSSQSDFPTASGASYNEQFF
>TRBD2|TRBJ2-5|TRBV5-1|NA
TGCGCCAGCAGCTTGAGTAGCGGGGGCCTGGGGATAGGGACCCAGTACTTC
CASSLSSGGLGIGTQYF
>NA|TRBJ1-6|TRBV9|NA
TGTGCCAGCAGCGTAGATGAGGTCCGAGGGACACCCCTCCACTTT
CASSVDEVRGTPLHF
>NA|TRBJ1-2|TRBV5-8|NA
TGTGCCAGCAGCCCCCATGAGTCCTATGGCTACACCTTC
CASSPHESYGYTF
>NA|TRBJ1-3|TRBV6-5|NA
TGTGCCAGCAGTGGGGACACCTCCTCTGGAAACACCATATATTTT
CASSGDTSSGNTIYF
>TRBD2|TRBJ2-1|TRBV2|NA
TGTGCCAGCAGTTCCGGGACTAGCGGCCCCTTATCCCCCTACAATGAGCAGTTCTTC
CASSSGTSGPLSPYNEQFF
>NA|TRBJ1-2|TRBV2|NA
TGTGCCAGCAACCAGAGACTCAACTATGGCTACACCTTC
CASNQRLNYGYTF
>NA|TRBJ1-4|TRBV4-2|NA
TGTGCCAGCAGCCAAGGAGTAAATGAAAAACTGTTTTTT
CASSQGVNEKLFF
>NA|TRBJ2-3|TRBV7-3|NA
TGTGCCAGCAGCTATCAATCCACAGATACGCAGTATTTT
CASSYQSTDTQYF
>NA|TRBJ2-5|TRBV1|NA
TGCACCAGCAGCCAAGGTGAACTGCAAGAGACCCAGTACTTC
CTSSQGELQETQYF
>NA|TRBJ2-1|TRBV25-1|NA
TGTGCCAGCAGTGAATCTCGGCGGGGAAACAATGAGCAGTTCTTC
CASSESRRGNNEQFF
>TRBD2|TRBJ2-7|TRBV5-1|NA
TGCGCCAGCAGCTTCGGAGCGGGAGGTTACGAGCAGTACTTC
CASSFGAGGYEQYF
>TRBD1|TRBJ1-1|TRBV28|NA
TGTGCCAGCACCGATTGGGGAAAGGGGGACAGCCACACTGAAGCTTTCTTT
CASTDWGKGDSHTEAFF
>NA|TRBJ1-1|TRBV28|few
TGTGCCAGCAAGGAGGCAGGGGCACTGAACACTGAAGCTTTCTTT
CASKEAGALNTEAFF
>NA|TRBJ2-5|TRBV14|NA
TGTGCCAGCAGCCGAACGACAGCGCACCAAGAGACCCAGTACTTC
CASSRTTAHQETQYF
>TRBD1|TRBJ2-1|TRBV30|NA
TGTGCCTGGAGACAGGGGAGATCGCAGTTCTTC
CAWRQGRSQFF
>NA|TRBJ2-1|TRBV5-5|NA
TGTGCCAGCAGCTTGAGCAAGAGCTCCTACAATGAGCAGTTCTTC
CASSLSKSSYNEQFF
>NA|TRBJ2-7|TRBV7-9|NA
TGTGCCAGCAGCCCCGTTGACATGCCCGAGCAGTACTTC
CASSPVDMPEQYF
>TRBD2|TRBJ2-5|TRBV4-3|NA
TGCGCCAGCAGCCAATTCCTAGCGGGAGAGGAGACCCAGTACTTC
CASSQFLAGEETQYF
>NA|TRBJ1-3|TRBV7-2|NA
TGTGCCAGCAGCTCTAATACAGGGCCGGGAAACACCATATATTTT
CASSSNTGPGNTIYF
>TRBD2|TRBJ2-5|TRBV7-7|NA
TGTGCTAGCAGCTTAGCAGGGACTAGCGGGCTGGAGACCCAGTACTTC
CASSLAGTSGLETQYF
>TRBD1|TRBJ2-1|TRBV7-6|NA
TGTGCCAGCAGTTTTGGACAGGGCTACAATGAGCAGTTCTTC
CASSFGQGYNEQFF
>NA|TRBJ1-5|TRBV5-5|NA
TGTGCCAGCAGCTTGGCAGGGTCTGGCAATCAGCCCCAGCATTTT
CASSLAGSGNQPQHF
>NA|TRBJ1-5|TRBV18|NA
TGTGCCAGCTCACCTACAGGGCTTAGCAATCAGCCCCAGCATTTT
CASSPTGLSNQPQHF
>TRBD2|TRBJ2-7|TRBV7-9|NA
TGTGCCAGCGACGGGGGGTACCACGAGCAGTACTTC
CASDGGYHEQYF
>NA|TRBJ2-1|TRBV7-9|NA
TGTGCCAGCAGGAATGCCTCCTTGGGGGGTAATGAGCAGTTCTTC
CASRNASLGGNEQFF
>NA|TRBJ1-6|TRBV18|NA
TGTGCCAGCTCACCACTGGGGCTGGGCCAAGGTCTTAATTCACCCCTCCACTTT
CASSPLGLGQGLNSPLHF